Shown below are 4 T cell receptor beta chains from a single sample sequenced in a study of sequential checkpoint blockade in melanoma. As to treatment: randomized to nivolumab then ipilimumab (arm A) or the reverse (arm B). Using immunoSEQ multiplex PCR, the repertoire was profiled, and TCRdb retains in-frame clones only, with some absent. The profile shows nearly 5,500 clones, roughly 18% of them singletons. This specimen consisted of tumor tissue (inferred from file names), obtained from a patient given nivolumab and ipilimumab in sequence. The receptors shown here come from a human donor with melanoma.

The chain joins TRBV10-3 to TRBJ1-3; D is uncertain. Germline V gives CDR1 ENHRY, CDR2 SYGVKD. V was clipped by 3 bases and J by 0 bases, with 9 bases between them. This CDR3 comprises 15 residues. The CDR3 bases are TGTGCCATCAGTGAATTCCACAGCTCTGGAAACACCATATATTTT. Its protein product is CAISEFHSSGNTIYF.

The chain couples TRBV19 to TRBJ2-5; TRBD1 might be the D (5 bases). The CDR3 consists of 15 residues. Germline loops: CDR1 LNHDA, CDR2 SQIVND (reference sequence). Deletions cut 4 bases from V and 5 bases from J, with 17 bases between. The CDR3 DNA reads as TGTGCCAGTAGTACTGCAGGGCTGCAATCGGAGACCCAGTACTTC. It translates to CASSTAGLQSETQYF.

This clone is medium-sized (0.01 to 0.1%). The gene calls are TRBV11-3 and TRBJ2-5; 11 bases fit TRBD2. Unmatched junction bases numbered 0, after V lost 1 base and J lost 2 bases. CDR1 is SGHNT, CDR2 YENEEA, per germline. The length of the CDR3 is 15 residues. CDR3 sequence: CASSLGTSGQETQYF. DNA for the CDR3: TGTGCCAGCAGCTTAGGGACTAGCGGGCAAGAGACCCAGTACTTC.

This chain uses TRBV15 with TRBJ1-1, with 7 bases fitting TRBD1. The CDR3 consists of 15 residues. In germline, CDR1 is LNHNV, CDR2 YYDKDF (reference sequence). Trimming cost V 5 bases and J 4 bases; bases outside gene matches: 10. The CDR3 sequence: CATSPERGRVTEAFF. CDR3 in DNA: TGTGCCACCAGCCCAGAGAGGGGGCGGGTCACTGAAGCTTTCTTT.